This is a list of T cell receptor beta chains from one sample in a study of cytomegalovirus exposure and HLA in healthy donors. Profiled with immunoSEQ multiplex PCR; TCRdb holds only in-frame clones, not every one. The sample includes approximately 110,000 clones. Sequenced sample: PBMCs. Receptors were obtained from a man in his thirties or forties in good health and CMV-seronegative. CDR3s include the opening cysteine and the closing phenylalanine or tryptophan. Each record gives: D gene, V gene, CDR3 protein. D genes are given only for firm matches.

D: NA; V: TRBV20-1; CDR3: CSAAQGWTQYF
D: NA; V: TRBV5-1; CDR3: CASSLSQGGSYNEQFF
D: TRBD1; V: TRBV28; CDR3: CACGLGQGLFSSNQPQHF
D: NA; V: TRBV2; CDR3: CASSENSGGSSEAFF
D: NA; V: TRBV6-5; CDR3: CASSAAGLIKAPLHF
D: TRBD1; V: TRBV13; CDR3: CASSLPPGTGAPGEQFF
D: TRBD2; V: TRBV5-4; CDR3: CASSVSGGRQETQYF
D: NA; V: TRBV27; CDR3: CASSLRTANTEAFF
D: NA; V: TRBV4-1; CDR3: CASSQLRAGRGTEAFF
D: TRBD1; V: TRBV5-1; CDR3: CASSLATGGYEQYF
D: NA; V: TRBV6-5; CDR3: CASSYSRRGGNTEAFF
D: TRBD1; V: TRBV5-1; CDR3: CASFPQGAFYNEQFF
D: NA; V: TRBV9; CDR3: CASSGDWSSGNTIYF
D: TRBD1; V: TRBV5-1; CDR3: CASSLGDRGFGEKLFF
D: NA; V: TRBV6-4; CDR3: CASSDSRGYGLDLYYEQYF
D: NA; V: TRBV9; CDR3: CASSPSGNVNEKLFF
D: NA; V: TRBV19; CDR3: CASSIDSGVDNSPLHF
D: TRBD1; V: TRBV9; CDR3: CASSVRTGVLNEQFF
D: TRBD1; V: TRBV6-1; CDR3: CASSETGRGYGYTF
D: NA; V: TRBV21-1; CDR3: CASSDRTADNSPLHF
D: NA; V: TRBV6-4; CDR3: CASSRVGSGELFF
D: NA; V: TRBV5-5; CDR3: CASSLMSTNYGYTF
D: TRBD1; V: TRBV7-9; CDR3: CASSLKGQGIWEQYF
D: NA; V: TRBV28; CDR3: CASSLSLEAKGYTF
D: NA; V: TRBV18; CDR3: CASSPQQNTGELFF
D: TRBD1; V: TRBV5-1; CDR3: CASSQGAENTIYF
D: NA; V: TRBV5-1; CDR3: CASSLGSPDEKLFF
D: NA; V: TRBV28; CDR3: CASNLRAGVIGAFF
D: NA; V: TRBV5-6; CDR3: CASSLGANSPLHF
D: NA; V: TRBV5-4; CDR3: CASSPTYGGLREQYF
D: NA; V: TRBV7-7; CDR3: CASSLVPPGRRGTGTDTQYF
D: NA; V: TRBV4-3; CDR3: CASSQEVGGTEAFF
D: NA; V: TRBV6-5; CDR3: CASSYQQGIAEAFF
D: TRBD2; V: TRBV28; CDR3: CASWLAGGGNEQFF
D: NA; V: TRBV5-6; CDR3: CASTSDKAEGYTF
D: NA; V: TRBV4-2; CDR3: CASSQMRGTRENSPLHF
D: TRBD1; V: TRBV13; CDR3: CASSAGGQGAAGANVLTF
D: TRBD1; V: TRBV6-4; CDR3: CASSDRDSNTEAFF
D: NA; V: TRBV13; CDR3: CASSVRGRRGARGNTIYF
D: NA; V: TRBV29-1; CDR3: CSVSRLGYEQYF
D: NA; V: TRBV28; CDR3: CASSLVINEQFF
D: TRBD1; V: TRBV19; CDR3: CASTDRDYGYTF
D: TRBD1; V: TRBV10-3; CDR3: CAISITDRDNEQFF
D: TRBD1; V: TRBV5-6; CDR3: CASSKTGDNEQFF
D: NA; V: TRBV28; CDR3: CASSLSAGTQGSNQPQHF
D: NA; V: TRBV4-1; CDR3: CASSQDGFSNQPQHF
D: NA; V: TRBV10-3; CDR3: CAIGAPMNTGELFF
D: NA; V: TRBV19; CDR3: CASTPITGGLEAFF
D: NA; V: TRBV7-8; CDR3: CASSDSANYGYTF
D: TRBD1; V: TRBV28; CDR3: CASTSGQADEQYF